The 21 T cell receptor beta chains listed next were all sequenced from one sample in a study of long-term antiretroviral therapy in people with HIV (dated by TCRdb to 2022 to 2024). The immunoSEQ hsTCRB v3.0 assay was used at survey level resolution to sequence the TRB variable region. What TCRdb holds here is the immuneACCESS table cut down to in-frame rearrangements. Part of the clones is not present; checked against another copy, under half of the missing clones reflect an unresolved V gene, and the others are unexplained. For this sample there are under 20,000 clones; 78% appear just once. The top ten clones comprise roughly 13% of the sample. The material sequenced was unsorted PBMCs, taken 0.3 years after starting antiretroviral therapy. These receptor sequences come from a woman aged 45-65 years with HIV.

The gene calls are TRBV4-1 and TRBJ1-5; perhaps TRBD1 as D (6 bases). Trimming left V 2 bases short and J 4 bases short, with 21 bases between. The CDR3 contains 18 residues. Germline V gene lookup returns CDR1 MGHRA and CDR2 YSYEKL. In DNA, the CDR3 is TGCGCCAGCAGCCAACGTGGGGGGGGCGGACTTAATAATCAGCCCCAGCATTTT. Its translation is CASSQRGGGGLNNQPQHF.

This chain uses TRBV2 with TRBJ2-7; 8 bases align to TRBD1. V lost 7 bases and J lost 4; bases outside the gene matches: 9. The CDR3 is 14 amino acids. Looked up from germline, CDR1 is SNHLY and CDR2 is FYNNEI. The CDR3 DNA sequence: TGTGCCAGCAATAGGGACAGGACGCCATACGAGCAGTACTTC. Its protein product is CASNRDRTPYEQYF.

CDR3 DNA: TGCGCCAGCAGTCAGACATGCGTCGAGCAGTACGTC. Translation gives CASSQTCVEQYV. The rearrangement links TRBV23-1 to TRBJ2-7; D is uncertain. TRBV23-1 is classed as an ORF, of uncertain function. The CDR3 spans 12 residues. Trimming stripped 3 bases from V and 6 bases from J, with 9 bases between.

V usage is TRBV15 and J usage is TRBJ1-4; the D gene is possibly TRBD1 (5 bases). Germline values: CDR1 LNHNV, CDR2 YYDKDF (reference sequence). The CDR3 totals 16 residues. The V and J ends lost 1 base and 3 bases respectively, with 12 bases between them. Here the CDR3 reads CATSRGGRGANEKLFF. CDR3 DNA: TGTGCCACCAGCAGAGGAGGGAGGGGCGCTAATGAAAAACTGTTTTTT.

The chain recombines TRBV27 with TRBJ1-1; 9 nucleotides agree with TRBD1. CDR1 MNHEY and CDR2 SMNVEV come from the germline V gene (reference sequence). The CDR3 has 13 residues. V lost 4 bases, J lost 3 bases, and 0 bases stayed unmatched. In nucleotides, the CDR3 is TGTGCCAGCAGTTGGACAGGGGACACTGAAGCTTTCTTT. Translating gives CASSWTGDTEAFF.

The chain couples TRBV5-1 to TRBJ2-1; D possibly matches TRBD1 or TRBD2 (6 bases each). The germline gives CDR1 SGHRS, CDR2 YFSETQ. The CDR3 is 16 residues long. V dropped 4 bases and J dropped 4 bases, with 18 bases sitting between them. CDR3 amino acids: CASSPGDIVVYNEQFF. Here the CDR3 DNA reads TGCGCCAGCAGCCCGGGGGACATAGTCGTATACAATGAGCAGTTCTTC.

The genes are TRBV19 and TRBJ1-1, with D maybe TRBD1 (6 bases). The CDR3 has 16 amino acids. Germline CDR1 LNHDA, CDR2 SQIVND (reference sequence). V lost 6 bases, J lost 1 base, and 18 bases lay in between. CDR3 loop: CASRIQGGRTNTEAFF. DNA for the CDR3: TGTGCCAGTAGGATACAGGGAGGACGAACGAACACTGAAGCTTTCTTT.

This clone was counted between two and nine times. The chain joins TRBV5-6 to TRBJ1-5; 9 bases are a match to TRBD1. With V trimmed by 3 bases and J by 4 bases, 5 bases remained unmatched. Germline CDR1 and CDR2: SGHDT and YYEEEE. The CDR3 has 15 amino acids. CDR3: CASSWGTGINQPQHF. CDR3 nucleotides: TGTGCCAGCAGCTGGGGGACAGGGATAAATCAGCCCCAGCATTTT.

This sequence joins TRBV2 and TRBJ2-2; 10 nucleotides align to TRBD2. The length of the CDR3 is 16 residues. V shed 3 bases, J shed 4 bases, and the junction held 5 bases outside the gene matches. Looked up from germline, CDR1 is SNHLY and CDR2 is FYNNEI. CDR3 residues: CASSDERGGRTGELFF. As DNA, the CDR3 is TGTGCCAGCAGTGACGAGCGGGGGGGCCGCACCGGGGAGCTGTTTTTT.

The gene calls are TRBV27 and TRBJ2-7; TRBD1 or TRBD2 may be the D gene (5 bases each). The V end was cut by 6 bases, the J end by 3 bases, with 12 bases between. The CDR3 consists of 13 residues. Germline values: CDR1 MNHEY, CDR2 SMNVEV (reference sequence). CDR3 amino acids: CASRGEKGYEQYF. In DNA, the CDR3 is TGTGCCAGCAGGGGGGAGAAGGGCTACGAGCAGTACTTC.

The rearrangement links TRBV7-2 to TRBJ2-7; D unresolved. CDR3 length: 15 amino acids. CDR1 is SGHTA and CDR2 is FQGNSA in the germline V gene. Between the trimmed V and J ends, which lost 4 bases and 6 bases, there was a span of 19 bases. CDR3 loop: CASSSTTWAVGEQYF. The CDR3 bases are TGTGCCAGCAGCTCAACTACATGGGCGGTGGGCGAGCAGTACTTC.

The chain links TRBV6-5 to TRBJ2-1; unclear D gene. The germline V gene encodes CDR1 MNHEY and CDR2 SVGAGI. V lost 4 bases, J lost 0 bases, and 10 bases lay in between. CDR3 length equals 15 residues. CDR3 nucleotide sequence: TGTGCCAGCAGTTTCTCTAGGGTCTCCTACAATGAGCAGTTCTTC. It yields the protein CASSFSRVSYNEQFF.

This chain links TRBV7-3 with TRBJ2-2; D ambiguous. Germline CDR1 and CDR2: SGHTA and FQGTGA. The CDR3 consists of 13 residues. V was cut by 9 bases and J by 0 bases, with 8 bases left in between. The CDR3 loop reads CASKTANTGELFF. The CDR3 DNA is TGTGCCAGTAAAACCGCGAACACCGGGGAGCTGTTTTTT. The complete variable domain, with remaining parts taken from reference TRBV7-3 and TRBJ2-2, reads GAGVSQTPSNKVTEKGKYVELRCDPISGHTALYWYRQSLGQGPEFLIYFQGTGAADDSGLPNDRFFAVRPEGSVSTLKIQRTERGDSAVYLCASKTANTGELFFGEGSRLTVL.

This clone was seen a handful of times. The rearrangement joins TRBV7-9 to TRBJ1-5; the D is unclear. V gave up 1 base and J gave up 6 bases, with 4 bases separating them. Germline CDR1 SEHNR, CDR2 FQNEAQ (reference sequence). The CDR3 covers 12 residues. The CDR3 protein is CASSLGSQPQHF. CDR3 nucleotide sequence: TGTGCCAGCAGCTTAGGAAGTCAGCCCCAGCATTTT.

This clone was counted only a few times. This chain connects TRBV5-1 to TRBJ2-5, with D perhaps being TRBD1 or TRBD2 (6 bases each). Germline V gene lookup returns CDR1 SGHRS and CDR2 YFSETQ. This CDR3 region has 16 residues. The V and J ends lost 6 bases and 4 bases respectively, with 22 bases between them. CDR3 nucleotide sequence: TGCGCCAGCAACACTTGGCGTCCGGGGGCAGGAGAGACCCAGTACTTC. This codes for CASNTWRPGAGETQYF.

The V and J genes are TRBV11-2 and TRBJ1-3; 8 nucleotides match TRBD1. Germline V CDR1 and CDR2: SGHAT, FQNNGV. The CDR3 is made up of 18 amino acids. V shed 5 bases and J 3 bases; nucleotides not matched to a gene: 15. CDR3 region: CASSTFSGQGRFGNTIYF. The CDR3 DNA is TGTGCCAGCAGCACCTTCTCCGGACAGGGACGGTTTGGAAACACCATATATTTT.

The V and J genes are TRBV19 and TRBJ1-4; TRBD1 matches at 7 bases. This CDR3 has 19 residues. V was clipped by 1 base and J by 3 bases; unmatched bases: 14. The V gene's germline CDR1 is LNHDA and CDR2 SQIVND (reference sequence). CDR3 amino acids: CASSIGPTGLVSANEKLFF. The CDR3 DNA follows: TGTGCCAGTAGTATAGGACCGACAGGGCTCGTTAGCGCTAATGAAAAACTGTTTTTT.

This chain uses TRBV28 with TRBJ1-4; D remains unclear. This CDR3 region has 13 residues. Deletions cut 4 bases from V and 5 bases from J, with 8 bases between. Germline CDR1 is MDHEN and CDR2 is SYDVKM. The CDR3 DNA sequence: TGTGCCAGCAGTTCGACTCTAAATGAAAAACTGTTTTTT. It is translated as CASSSTLNEKLFF. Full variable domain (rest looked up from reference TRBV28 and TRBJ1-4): DVKVTQSSRYLVKRTGEKVFLECVQDMDHENMFWYRQDPGLGLRLIYFSYDVKMKEKGDIPEGYSVSREKKERFSLILESASTNQTSMYLCASSSTLNEKLFFGSGTQLSVL.

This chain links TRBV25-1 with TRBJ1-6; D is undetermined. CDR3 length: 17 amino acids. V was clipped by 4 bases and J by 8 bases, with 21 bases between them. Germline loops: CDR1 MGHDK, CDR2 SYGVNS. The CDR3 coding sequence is TGTGCCAGCAGTGGGGTAAGGAATACCCCAAGGGATTCACCCCTCCACTTT. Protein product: CASSGVRNTPRDSPLHF.

The CDR3, as DNA: TGTGCCAGCAGCTTAGAGGGGACAGGGGGCGTCTCGGGCTACACCTTC. Translating gives CASSLEGTGGVSGYTF. The chain has TRBV7-2 and TRBJ1-2, with 12 bases identical to TRBD1. Per the germline V gene, CDR1 is SGHTA and CDR2 is FQGNSA. The trim removed 1 base at V and 8 bases at J, leaving 8 bases unmatched. This CDR3 has 16 residues.

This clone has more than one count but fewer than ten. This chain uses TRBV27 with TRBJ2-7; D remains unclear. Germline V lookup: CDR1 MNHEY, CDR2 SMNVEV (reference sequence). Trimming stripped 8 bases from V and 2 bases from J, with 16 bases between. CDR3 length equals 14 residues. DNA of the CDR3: TGTGCCAGCGCTCACCCTTACGGAGCCTACGAGCAGTACTTC. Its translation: CASAHPYGAYEQYF.